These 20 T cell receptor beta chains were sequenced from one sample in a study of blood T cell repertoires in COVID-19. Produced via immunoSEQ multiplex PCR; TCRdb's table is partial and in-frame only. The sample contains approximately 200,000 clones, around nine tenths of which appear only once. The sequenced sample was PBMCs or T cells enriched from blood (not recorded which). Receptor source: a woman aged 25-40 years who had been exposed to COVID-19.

The CDR3 is CSASEGVETQYF. The CDR3 bases are TGCAGTGCTAGTGAAGGGGTCGAGACCCAGTACTTC. The rearrangement uses TRBV20-1 and TRBJ2-5, with D possibly TRBD1 on 5 matching bases. Germline values: CDR1 DFQATT, CDR2 SNEGSKA (reference sequence). The CDR3 is made up of 12 amino acids. Trimming shortened V by 3 bases and J by 5 bases, and 10 bases separated the two germline ends.

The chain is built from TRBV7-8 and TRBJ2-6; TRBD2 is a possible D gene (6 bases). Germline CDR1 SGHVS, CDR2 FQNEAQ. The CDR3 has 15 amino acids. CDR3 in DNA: TGTGCTGCGGGACTCCTTAGCTCTGGGGCCAACGTCCTGACTTTC. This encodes CAAGLLSSGANVLTF.

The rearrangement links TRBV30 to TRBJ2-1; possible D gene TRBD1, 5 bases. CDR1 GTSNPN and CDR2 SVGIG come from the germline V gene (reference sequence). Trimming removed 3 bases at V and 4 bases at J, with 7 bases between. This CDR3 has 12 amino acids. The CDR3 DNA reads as TGTGCCTGGAGACAGGATTACAATGAGCAGTTCTTC. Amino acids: CAWRQDYNEQFF. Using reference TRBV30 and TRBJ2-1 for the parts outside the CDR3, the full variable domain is SQTIHQWPATLVQPVGSPLSLECTVEGTSNPNLYWYRQAAGRGLQLLFYSVGIGQISSEVPQNLSASRPQDRQFILSSKKLLLSDSGFYLCAWRQDYNEQFFGPGTRLTVL.

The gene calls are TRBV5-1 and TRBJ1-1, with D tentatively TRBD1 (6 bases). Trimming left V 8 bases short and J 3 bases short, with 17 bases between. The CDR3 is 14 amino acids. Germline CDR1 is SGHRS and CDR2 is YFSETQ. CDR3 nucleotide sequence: TGCGCCAGTCGACCGGGGGGCCGAGACACTGAAGCTTTCTTT. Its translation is CASRPGGRDTEAFF. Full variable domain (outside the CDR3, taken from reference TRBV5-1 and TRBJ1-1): KAGVTQTPRYLIKTRGQQVTLSCSPISGHRSVSWYQQTPGQGLQFLFEYFSETQRNKGNFPGRFSGRQFSNSRSEMNVSTLELGDSALYLCASRPGGRDTEAFFGQGTRLTVV.

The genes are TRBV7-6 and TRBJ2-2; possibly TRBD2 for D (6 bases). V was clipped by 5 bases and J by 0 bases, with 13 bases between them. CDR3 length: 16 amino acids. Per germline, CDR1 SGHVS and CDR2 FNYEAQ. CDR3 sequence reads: CASSPRGTPNTGELFF. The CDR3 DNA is TGTGCCAGCAGCCCACGCGGGACTCCGAACACCGGGGAGCTGTTTTTT.

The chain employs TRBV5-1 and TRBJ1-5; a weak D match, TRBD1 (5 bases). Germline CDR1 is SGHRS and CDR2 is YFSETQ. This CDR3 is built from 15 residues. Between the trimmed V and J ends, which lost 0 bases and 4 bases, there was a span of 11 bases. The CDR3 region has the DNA TGCGCCAGCAGCTTGGGTTTGGGGCCAAATCAGCCCCAGCATTTT. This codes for CASSLGLGPNQPQHF.

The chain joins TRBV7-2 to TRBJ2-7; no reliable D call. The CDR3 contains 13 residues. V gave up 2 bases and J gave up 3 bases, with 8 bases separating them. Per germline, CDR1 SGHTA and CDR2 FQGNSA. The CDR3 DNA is TGTGCCAGCAGCTTAAAAGAGGACTACGAGCAGTACTTC. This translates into CASSLKEDYEQYF.

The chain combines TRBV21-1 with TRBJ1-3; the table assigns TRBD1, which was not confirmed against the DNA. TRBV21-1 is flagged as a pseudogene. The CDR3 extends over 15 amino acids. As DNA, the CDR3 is TGTGCCAGCAGCCGAACAGGGGGACCTGGAAACACCATATATTTT. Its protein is CASSRTGGPGNTIYF.

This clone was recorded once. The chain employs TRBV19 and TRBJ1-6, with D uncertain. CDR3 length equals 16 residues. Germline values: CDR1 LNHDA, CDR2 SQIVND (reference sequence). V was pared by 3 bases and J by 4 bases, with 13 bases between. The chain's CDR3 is CASSMPPAGYNSPLHF. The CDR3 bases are TGTGCCAGTAGTATGCCCCCCGCGGGGTATAATTCACCCCTCCACTTT.

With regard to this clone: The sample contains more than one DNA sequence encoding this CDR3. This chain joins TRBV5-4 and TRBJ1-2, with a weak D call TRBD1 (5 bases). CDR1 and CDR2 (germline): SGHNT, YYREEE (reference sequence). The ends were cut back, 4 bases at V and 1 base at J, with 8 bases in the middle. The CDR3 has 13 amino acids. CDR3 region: CASSPDSNYGYTF. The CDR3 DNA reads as TGTGCCAGCAGCCCCGACAGTAACTATGGCTACACCTTC.

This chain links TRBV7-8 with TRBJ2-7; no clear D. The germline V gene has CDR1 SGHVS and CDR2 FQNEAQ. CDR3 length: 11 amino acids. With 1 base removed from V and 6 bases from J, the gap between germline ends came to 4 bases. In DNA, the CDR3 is TGTGCCAGCAGCTTAGTCTCCGAGCAGTACTTC. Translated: CASSLVSEQYF.

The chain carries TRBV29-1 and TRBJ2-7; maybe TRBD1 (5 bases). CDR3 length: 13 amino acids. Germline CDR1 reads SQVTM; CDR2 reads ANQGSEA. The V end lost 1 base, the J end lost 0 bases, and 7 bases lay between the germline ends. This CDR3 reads CSVEGGYSYEQYF. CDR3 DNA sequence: TGCAGCGTTGAAGGGGGCTACTCCTACGAGCAGTACTTC.

The CDR3 protein is CASSLATDGVLEQFF. The CDR3 DNA reads as TGCGCCAGCAGCTTGGCCACGGACGGGGTATTAGAGCAGTTCTTC. The genes are TRBV5-1 and TRBJ2-1; tentatively, D is TRBD2 (5 bases). The V gene's germline CDR1 is SGHRS and CDR2 YFSETQ. This CDR3 is built from 15 residues. V was pared by 0 bases and J by 10 bases, with 17 bases between. Variable domain in full (rest from reference TRBV5-1 and TRBJ2-1): KAGVTQTPRYLIKTRGQQVTLSCSPISGHRSVSWYQQTPGQGLQFLFEYFSETQRNKGNFPGRFSGRQFSNSRSEMNVSTLELGDSALYLCASSLATDGVLEQFFGPGTRLTVL.

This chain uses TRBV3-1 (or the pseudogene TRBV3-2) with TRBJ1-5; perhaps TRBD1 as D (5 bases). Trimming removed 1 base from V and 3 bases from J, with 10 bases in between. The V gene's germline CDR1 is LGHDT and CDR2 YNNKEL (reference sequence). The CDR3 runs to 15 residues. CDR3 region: CASSQGMDNNQPQHF. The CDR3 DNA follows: TGTGCCAGCAGCCAAGGAATGGACAACAATCAGCCCCAGCATTTT.

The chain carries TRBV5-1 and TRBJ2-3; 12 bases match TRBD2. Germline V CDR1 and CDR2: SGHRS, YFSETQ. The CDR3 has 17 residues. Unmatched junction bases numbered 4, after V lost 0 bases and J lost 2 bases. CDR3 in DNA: TGCGCCAGCAGCTTGGCACTAGCGGGGGGCGCCACAGATACGCAGTATTTT. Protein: CASSLALAGGATDTQYF.

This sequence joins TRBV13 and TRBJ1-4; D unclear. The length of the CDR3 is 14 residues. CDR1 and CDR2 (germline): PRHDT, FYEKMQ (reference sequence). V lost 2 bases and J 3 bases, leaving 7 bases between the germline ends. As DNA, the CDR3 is TGTGCCAGCAGCTTATGGGGAGCTAATGAAAAACTGTTTTTT. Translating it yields CASSLWGANEKLFF.

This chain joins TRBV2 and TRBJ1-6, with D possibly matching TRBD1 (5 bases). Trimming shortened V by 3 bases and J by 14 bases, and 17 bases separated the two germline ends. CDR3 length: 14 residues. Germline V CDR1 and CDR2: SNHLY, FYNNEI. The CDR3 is CASSEWGPPGALHF. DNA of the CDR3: TGTGCCAGCAGTGAGTGGGGACCCCCGGGGGCCCTCCACTTT.

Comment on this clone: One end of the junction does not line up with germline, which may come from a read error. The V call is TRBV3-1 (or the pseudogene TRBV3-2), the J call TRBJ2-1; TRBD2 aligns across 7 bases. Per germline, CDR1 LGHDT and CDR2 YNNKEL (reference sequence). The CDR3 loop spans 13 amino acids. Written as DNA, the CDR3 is TGTGCCAGCAGCCAAGAGGGGGGGGAAAAAGGGATCTTC. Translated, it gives CASSQEGGEKGIF.

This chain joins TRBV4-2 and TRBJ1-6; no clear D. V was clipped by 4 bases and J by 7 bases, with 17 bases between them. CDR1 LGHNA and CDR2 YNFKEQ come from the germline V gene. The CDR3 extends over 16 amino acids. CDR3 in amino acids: CASSPNSQVLNSPLHF. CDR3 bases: TGTGCCAGCAGCCCCAACTCCCAGGTGCTAAATTCACCCCTCCACTTT.

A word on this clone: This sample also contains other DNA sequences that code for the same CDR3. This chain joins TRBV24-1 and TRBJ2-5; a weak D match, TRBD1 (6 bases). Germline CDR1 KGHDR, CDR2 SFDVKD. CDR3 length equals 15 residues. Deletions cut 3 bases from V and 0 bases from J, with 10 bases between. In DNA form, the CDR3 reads TGTGCCACCAGTGATCCCGACAGGTACCAAGAGACCCAGTACTTC. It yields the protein CATSDPDRYQETQYF.